Listed here are 6 T cell receptor beta chains from one sample, sequenced in a study of blood T cell repertoires in COVID-19. Sequencing was performed with immunoSEQ multiplex PCR; in TCRdb, only in-frame clones are kept and a portion is missing. The table lists 150,000 or so clones, around 83% of them singletons. Sequences were obtained from peripheral blood. The source of these receptors is a woman aged 60-70 years with COVID-19, enrolled during active disease.

This chain joins TRBV15 and TRBJ2-2, with D possibly TRBD2 on 7 matching bases. Germline CDR1 reads LNHNV; CDR2 reads YYDKDF (reference sequence). Trimming removed 3 bases at V and 1 base at J, with 15 bases between. The CDR3 has 17 amino acids. The CDR3 reads CATSSGARGGNTGELFF. The CDR3 DNA follows: TGTGCCACCAGCAGTGGGGCGAGGGGGGGGAACACCGGGGAGCTGTTTTTT. The complete variable domain, with remaining parts taken from reference TRBV15 and TRBJ2-2, reads DAMVIQNPRYQVTQFGKPVTLSCSQTLNHNVMYWYQQKSSQAPKLLFHYYDKDFNNEADTPDNFQSRRPNTSFCFLDIRSPGLGDTAMYLCATSSGARGGNTGELFFGEGSRLTVL.

The chain joins TRBV19 to TRBJ1-2, with a weak D call TRBD1 (6 bases). This CDR3 comprises 14 residues. Trimming left V 3 bases short and J 8 bases short, with 16 bases between. Germline lookup yields CDR1 LNHDA and CDR2 SQIVND (reference sequence). DNA of the CDR3: TGTGCCAGTAGTATCGCGGGGGCCTTAGCGGGCTACACCTTC. Residues: CASSIAGALAGYTF.

The V gene is TRBV10-2, the J gene TRBJ1-5; D not resolved. The V gene's germline CDR1 is WSHSY and CDR2 SAAADI. V lost 4 bases and J lost 4, with 11 bases in between. The CDR3 has 14 amino acids. The CDR3 sequence: CASSVSGRNQPQHF. In nucleotides, the CDR3 is TGCGCCAGCAGTGTTTCGGGGAGGAATCAGCCCCAGCATTTT.

The rearrangement uses TRBV10-3 and TRBJ1-1; D remains ambiguous. Germline CDR1 is ENHRY and CDR2 is SYGVKD. The CDR3 consists of 14 residues. Trimming stripped 3 bases from V and 7 bases from J, with 15 bases between. The CDR3 reads CAISEASSNGEAFF. The CDR3 bases are TGTGCCATCAGTGAAGCGTCGTCAAATGGTGAAGCTTTCTTT.

V usage is TRBV19 and J usage is TRBJ2-5, with 11 bases aligning to TRBD2. The ends lost 4 bases at V and 5 bases at J; junction bases unmatched: 9. The CDR3 length is 16 residues. CDR1 LNHDA and CDR2 SQIVND come from the germline V gene (reference sequence). The CDR3 nucleotides read TGTGCCAGTAGTACCGCACTAGCGGGAGTAAGGGAGACCCAGTACTTC. It specifies CASSTALAGVRETQYF.

The V call is TRBV27, the J call TRBJ1-1, with a possible D match to TRBD1 (5 bases). The V and J ends lost 7 bases and 6 bases respectively, with 12 bases between them. Germline CDR1 MNHEY, CDR2 SMNVEV (reference sequence). This CDR3 comprises 12 residues. CDR3 DNA: TGTGCCAGCATGGCAGGGTGGGCTGAAGCTTTCTTT. Translation gives CASMAGWAEAFF.